Only a few counts were recorded for the clone carrying this T cell receptor (beta chain). Its specificity is unknown. The sample belongs to a study of blood T cells in healthy people across ages. The second PCR ran about 6 to 11 cycles with a sample-barcoded 5' primer and J-beta primers. Carrying 12 random nucleotides, a template-switch adaptor labeled each individual cDNA molecule. Each CDR3 protein gets one entry after TCRdb re-called the 5' RACE reads with MiXCR. The data hold over 950,000 distinct CDR3 sequences, with less than 45% observed a single time. This CDR3 comprises 15 residues. V shed 3 bases and J shed 7 bases, with 16 bases lying between them. Study findings and constraints: Per million T cells, the diversity of TCR beta decreased roughly linearly as age advanced.

V and J are TRBV12-3 or TRBV12-4 and TRBJ2-1; perhaps TRBD1 as D (6 bases). The sequenced material came from blood. This TCR came from a man between 18 and 29 years old in good health. CDR3 nucleotide sequence: TGTGCCAGCAGTTTTACGTGGGGGCTAGGGAATGAGCAGTTCTTC. Protein: CASSFTWGLGNEQFF.